Below, one T cell receptor beta chain is given with its context. The junction had 10 bases not matched to a gene; V was cut back by 10 bases and J by 1 base. The CDR3 extends over 14 amino acids. CDR1 is ENHRY and CDR2 is SYGVKD in the germline V gene. Vbeta (60) and Jbeta (13) primers were used in the PCR. This table comes from immunoSEQ multiplex PCR, and its TCRdb copy is limited to in-frame clones, with some not included. The data contain about 78,000 clones, around 80% of them singletons. The data derive from a study of cytomegalovirus exposure and HLA in healthy donors. The V and J genes are TRBV10-3 and TRBJ2-7; 7 nucleotides agree with TRBD1. The specimen sequenced was PBMCs. The TCR was taken from a male donor in good health and CMV-seronegative. CDR3 in amino acids: CATKPGQRSYEQYF. The CDR3 DNA reads TGTGCCACCAAGCCGGGACAGCGATCCTACGAGCAGTACTTC.